The clone carrying this T cell receptor beta chain was counted ten times or more. Antigen specificity is unknown. The sample is drawn from a study of Graves' ophthalmopathy and Graves' hyperthyroidism. Broader study findings: With a specificity of roughly 72% and a sensitivity of 70.59%, the model predicted ophthalmopathy progression. An 81.08% specificity and nearly 90% sensitivity were achieved by a 13-signature model that separated ophthalmopathy from stable hyperthyroidism.

From RNA, the CDR3 regions of TCR beta chains were amplified and sequenced. HTBI primers served in a first-round RT-PCR, which a second-round multiplex PCR followed. TCRdb independently ran MiXCR on the multiplex PCR reads; one entry per CDR3 protein. The sample comprises about 1.1 million distinct CDR3 sequences, less than 45% of which are singletons, and 11% rests with the top ten. Sequenced sample: peripheral blood or thyroid tissue (not recorded which). This TCR was recovered from an adult man with Graves' hyperthyroidism.

CDR3 region: CSVVTDLEKLFF. DNA of the CDR3: TGCAGCGTTGTGACAGATCTAGAAAAACTGTTTTTT. The genes are TRBV29-1 and TRBJ1-4, with D perhaps TRBD1 (5 bases). Germline-derived CDR1 and CDR2 are SQVTM and ANQGSEA. The V gene lost 4 bases and the J gene lost 8 bases, with 11 bases spanning the gap. CDR3 length: 12 amino acids.